The 20 T cell receptor beta chains below were found in one sample sequenced in a study of Graves' ophthalmopathy and Graves' hyperthyroidism. From RNA, the CDR3 regions of TCR beta chains were amplified and sequenced. An opening RT-PCR round employed HTBI primers and preceded a second-round multiplex PCR. TCRdb reanalysed the multiplex PCR reads using MiXCR and keeps one entry per CDR3 protein. Of under 350,000 distinct CDR3 sequences in the sample, roughly a sixth were seen once. Sequencing was carried out using peripheral blood. Receptors originate from an adult man with Graves' ophthalmopathy.

The table lists this clonotype with many counts. The genes are TRBV7-9 and TRBJ2-6; D is uncertain. Trimming removed 0 bases from V and 7 bases from J, with 10 bases in between. CDR1 and CDR2 from the germline V gene are SEHNR and FQNEAQ (reference sequence). The CDR3 length is 15 residues. For the CDR3, the DNA is TGTGCCAGCAGCTTAGCGGGATATAATGCCAACGTCCTGACTTTC. Translated: CASSLAGYNANVLTF.

The table lists this clonotype with many counts. The genes are TRBV7-6 and TRBJ2-5; tentatively, D is TRBD1 (6 bases). Trimming shortened V by 5 bases and J by 5 bases, and 15 bases separated the two germline ends. The CDR3 has 14 amino acids. Germline CDR1 is SGHVS and CDR2 is FNYEAQ. This CDR3 is CASSPTTGPETQYF. The CDR3, as DNA: TGTGCCAGCAGCCCCACTACAGGGCCGGAGACCCAGTACTTC.

This clonotype was seen many times. The V call is TRBV28, the J call TRBJ2-5; TRBD1 agrees at 9 bases. The CDR3 sequence is 15 residues long. Trimming cost V 1 base and J 5 bases; bases outside gene matches: 5. The germline gives CDR1 MDHEN, CDR2 SYDVKM. The CDR3 spells CASSLYTGGAETQYF. In DNA form, the CDR3 reads TGTGCCAGCAGTTTATACACAGGGGGCGCGGAGACCCAGTACTTC.

This clonotype was counted many times. The rearrangement links TRBV20-1 to TRBJ2-7, with 10 bases aligning to TRBD1. This CDR3 contains 15 residues. V dropped 5 bases and J dropped 6; count of bases not matched to a gene: 13. In germline, CDR1 is DFQATT, CDR2 SNEGSKA (reference sequence). CDR3 bases: TGCAGTGCTTTTAATGGGGGACAGGGGAATGGCGAGCAGTACTTC. Its translation is CSAFNGGQGNGEQYF.

The chain has TRBV6-1 and TRBJ1-6; 11 bases are a match to TRBD1. Germline CDR1 is MNHNS and CDR2 is SASEGT. V gave up 1 base and J gave up 8 bases; unmatched junction bases: 4. The CDR3 is made up of 16 amino acids. The CDR3 DNA reads TGTGCCAGCAGTGAAGTAGGGGGACAGGGGGATTCACCCCTCCACTTT. Amino acid sequence: CASSEVGGQGDSPLHF.

This clonotype showed up many times. The genes are TRBV6-2 or TRBV6-3 and TRBJ2-7; 7 bases align to TRBD2. CDR3 size: 17 residues. V lost 7 bases to trimming and J lost 6 bases; unmatched junction nucleotides: 21. In germline, CDR1 is MNHEY, CDR2 SVGEGT. CDR3 bases: TGTGCCAGCAAGACCCCCTCCCGGTCCGGGAGGCGGGGCGAGCAGTACTTC. Its translation is CASKTPSRSGRRGEQYF.

This clonotype came up many times. This chain links TRBV7-9 with TRBJ1-2; weak D call: TRBD1 (5 bases). This CDR3 is built from 14 residues. V was shortened by 7 bases and J by 2 bases, with 14 bases between the two germline ends. From germline, CDR1 is SEHNR and CDR2 FQNEAQ (reference sequence). CDR3 nucleotides: TGTGCCAGCACCCCCGGGACCCAGAACTATGGCTACACCTTC. Protein: CASTPGTQNYGYTF. The variable domain in full, completed from reference TRBV7-9 and TRBJ1-2, reads DTGVSQNPRHKITKRGQNVTFRCDPISEHNRLYWYRQTLGQGPEFLTYFQNEAQLEKSRLLSDRFSAERPKGSFSTLEIQRTEQGDSAMYLCASTPGTQNYGYTFGSGTRLTVV.

This clonotype was counted ten times or more. The chain combines TRBV12-3 or TRBV12-4 with TRBJ1-5; D remains ambiguous. The CDR3 is made up of 15 amino acids. Trimming stripped 1 base from V and 7 bases from J, with 14 bases between. Here the CDR3 reads CASSLDFERGQPQHF. The CDR3 DNA reads TGTGCCAGCAGTTTAGATTTCGAAAGAGGACAGCCCCAGCATTTT.

This clonotype was observed at least ten times. This chain connects TRBV2 to TRBJ1-5; D not certain. V gave up 4 bases and J gave up 0 bases, with 7 bases separating them. The CDR3 runs to 14 residues. CDR1 SNHLY and CDR2 FYNNEI come from the germline V gene. CDR3 sequence reads: CASSAMVSNQPQHF. In nucleotides, the CDR3 is TGTGCCAGCAGTGCTATGGTTAGCAATCAGCCCCAGCATTTT.

This clonotype has ten or more counts. The V gene is TRBV4-1, the J gene TRBJ1-1; D not resolved. Germline assignment: CDR1 MGHRA and CDR2 YSYEKL. The length of the CDR3 is 16 residues. The V gene lost 0 bases and the J gene lost 4 bases, with 15 bases spanning the gap. The CDR3 sequence: CASSQDPLQRGTEAFF. In nucleotides, the CDR3 is TGCGCCAGCAGCCAAGATCCTCTCCAGCGGGGCACTGAAGCTTTCTTT.

This clonotype has ten or more counts. This chain links TRBV6-1 with TRBJ1-6, with D unclear. Trimming took 8 bases from V and 6 from J, leaving 11 bases between them. This CDR3 has 13 amino acids. CDR1 and CDR2 (germline): MNHNS, SASEGT. The CDR3 is CASGSWGNSPLHF. As DNA, the CDR3 is TGTGCCAGCGGATCGTGGGGTAATTCACCCCTCCACTTT.

Comment on this clonotype: One end of the junction fails to match germline, which may point to a read error. This sequence joins TRBV2 and TRBJ1-1; 8 nucleotides line up with TRBD1. The CDR3 runs to 14 residues. Germline V gene sequence: CDR1 SNHLY, CDR2 FYNNEI. The chain's CDR3 is CASTLAQGGTEAYF. Here the CDR3 DNA reads TGTGCCAGCACCCTAGCACAGGGGGGGACTGAAGCTTACTTT. The variable domain in full, completed from reference TRBV2 and TRBJ1-1, reads EPEVTQTPSHQVTQMGQEVILRCVPISNHLYFYWYRQILGQKVEFLVSFYNNEISEKSEIFDDQFSVERPDGSNFTLKIRSTKLEDSAMYFCASTLAQGGTEAYFGQGTRLTVV.

This clonotype was found many times. One junction end does not reproduce the germline sequence, and a read error may be involved. CDR3 loop: CASTDRGYSDEQYF. The CDR3 DNA sequence: TGTGCCAGCACGGACAGGGGTTACTCCGACGAGCAGTACTTC. The V and J genes are TRBV6-5 and TRBJ2-7, with TRBD1 matching over 9 bases. Germline V gene lookup returns CDR1 MNHEY and CDR2 SVGAGI. The CDR3 contains 14 residues.

This clonotype was observed at least ten times. J is TRBJ1-3 and V is TRBV7-2, with no clear D. The CDR3 sequence is 15 residues long. The germline CDR1 and CDR2 sequences are SGHTA and FQGNSA. Trimming pared 5 bases from V and 0 bases from J, leaving 11 bases between. This CDR3 reads CASSPRALSGNTIYF. In nucleotides, the CDR3 is TGTGCCAGCAGCCCGAGGGCCCTCTCTGGAAACACCATATATTTT.

In this sample, this clonotype turned up a few times. The chain combines TRBV7-2 with TRBJ2-7; 12 nucleotides align to TRBD2. This CDR3 has 15 amino acids. Germline V gene lookup returns CDR1 SGHTA and CDR2 FQGNSA. The V and J ends lost 5 bases and 5 bases, in that order; junction bases with no gene match: 7. The CDR3 is CASSPTSGSRNEQYF. The CDR3 DNA reads TGTGCCAGCAGCCCGACTAGCGGGAGTAGGAACGAGCAGTACTTC. The variable domain in full, with the rest retrieved from reference TRBV7-2 and TRBJ2-7, is GAGVSQSPSNKVTEKGKDVELRCDPISGHTALYWYRQSLGQGLEFLIYFQGNSAPDKSGLPSDRFSAERTGGSVSTLTIQRTQQEDSAVYLCASSPTSGSRNEQYFGPGTRLTVT.

The chain is built from TRBV6-1 and TRBJ2-5, with D perhaps matching TRBD1 (5 bases). V was pared by 4 bases and J by 3 bases, with 9 bases between. CDR3 length: 13 residues. Looked up from germline, CDR1 is MNHNS and CDR2 is SASEGT. The CDR3 nucleotides are TGTGCCAGCAGTGTAATCAGGGAAGAGACCCAGTACTTC. This translates into CASSVIREETQYF.

At least ten counts were recorded for this clonotype. The chain's CDR3 is CASSLRLAGGGETQYF. As DNA, the CDR3 is TGCGCCAGCAGCCTCCGATTAGCGGGAGGCGGGGAGACCCAGTACTTC. The chain couples TRBV4-1 to TRBJ2-5, with TRBD2 matching over 10 bases. The V gene end was trimmed by 4 bases and the J gene end by 5 bases; junction bases not matched to a gene: 10. The germline V gene encodes CDR1 MGHRA and CDR2 YSYEKL. CDR3 length: 16 amino acids.

At least ten counts were recorded for this clonotype. The DNA of the CDR3 is TGTGCCAGCAGCGCGGGACACCTAGGCACTGAAGCTTTCTTT. It yields the protein CASSAGHLGTEAFF. The chain links TRBV9 to TRBJ1-1, with D maybe TRBD1 (6 bases). The CDR3 is made up of 14 amino acids. V was shortened by 3 bases and J by 4 bases, with 13 bases between the two germline ends. Germline V gene lookup returns CDR1 SGDLS and CDR2 YYNGEE. Looking up the rest from reference TRBV9 and TRBJ1-1 gives the full variable domain: DSGVTQTPKHLITATGQRVTLRCSPRSGDLSVYWYQQSLDQGLQFLIQYYNGEERAKGNILERFSAQQFPDLHSELNLSSLELGDSALYFCASSAGHLGTEAFFGQGTRLTVV.

Note on this clonotype: A much larger clone lies a single base off, so this may be a read error. The chain recombines TRBV19 with TRBJ1-3; unclear D gene. The CDR3 consists of 15 residues. Germline V gives CDR1 LNHDA, CDR2 SQIVND (reference sequence). CDR3 DNA sequence: TGTGCCAGTACCCTAGCATTCAGCTCTGGAAACACCATGTATTTT. It encodes CASTLAFSSGNTMYF.

This clonotype showed up many times. The chain employs TRBV6-1 and TRBJ2-5; tentatively, D is TRBD1 (6 bases). Trimming stripped 5 bases from V and 7 bases from J, with 14 bases between. The CDR3 runs to 13 residues. The germline CDR1 and CDR2 sequences are MNHNS and SASEGT. The CDR3 spells CASSRNRDATQYF. Written as DNA, the CDR3 is TGTGCCAGCAGTCGTAACAGGGACGCGACCCAGTACTTC.